This TCR beta chain is from a study of blood T cell repertoires in COVID-19. Study-wide background: The United States, Italy and Spain were the sources of the acute and convalescent COVID-19 samples.

The junction had 4 bases not matched to a gene; V was cut back by 1 base and J by 5 bases. This CDR3 contains 15 residues. Germline CDR1 is LGHNT and CDR2 is FRNRAP. The authors' processing: Scientists estimated how many nucleated cells there were by amplifying reference gene primers. Sequencing used immunoSEQ multiplex PCR; TCRdb keeps in-frame clones, though not all of them. That table supplies the V and J calls and clone size; D and trimming were determined from the DNA. The sample lists about 190,000 clones; less than 85% were seen once. The specimen sequenced was peripheral blood. The chain couples TRBV12-5 to TRBJ2-2; 7 bases map to TRBD1. The clonotype was recovered from a woman aged 45-60 years with acute or convalescent COVID-19. In DNA form, the CDR3 reads TGTGCTAGTGGTTTGGAAGGGGGCCCTACCGGGGAGCTGTTTTTT. Residues: CASGLEGGPTGELFF.